A single sample gave rise to the 6 T cell receptor beta chains below, sequenced in a study of blood T cell repertoires in COVID-19. Repertoires were generated with immunoSEQ multiplex PCR, while TCRdb's copy carries only in-frame clones and drops some. Among over 200,000 clones, about nine tenths were seen once, and the ten largest hold less than 3%. The sequencing input was peripheral blood. Every receptor here comes from a woman aged 55-69 years with acute or convalescent COVID-19.

The chain couples TRBV11-2 to TRBJ2-7, with D uncertain. This CDR3 region has 14 residues. Trimming took 1 base from V and 0 from J, leaving 7 bases between them. Germline loops: CDR1 SGHAT, CDR2 FQNNGV. CDR3 sequence: CASSLAENSYEQYF. CDR3 DNA: TGTGCCAGCAGCTTAGCCGAGAACTCCTACGAGCAGTACTTC.

The gene calls are TRBV5-1 and TRBJ1-5; a possible D gene is TRBD1 (5 bases). Per the germline V gene, CDR1 is SGHRS and CDR2 is YFSETQ. Between the trimmed V and J ends, which lost 4 bases and 5 bases, there was a span of 10 bases. This CDR3 contains 13 residues. CDR3 DNA: TGCGCCAGCAGCCCTGACAGCGATCAGCCCCAGCATTTT. Its protein is CASSPDSDQPQHF.

The rearrangement links TRBV7-3 to TRBJ1-1; 8 bases match TRBD1. Germline CDR1 reads SGHTA; CDR2 reads FQGTGA. J gave up 3 bases and V 5 bases, and 5 bases lay outside the gene matches. The CDR3 consists of 14 residues. The CDR3 protein is CASSPTGGDTEAFF. CDR3 bases: TGTGCCAGCAGCCCAACAGGGGGGGACACTGAAGCTTTCTTT.

V is TRBV19 and J is TRBJ1-2, with a weak D call TRBD1 (6 bases). CDR3 length: 15 residues. The ends were cut back, 3 bases at V and 8 bases at J, with 19 bases in the middle. Per germline, CDR1 LNHDA and CDR2 SQIVND (reference sequence). In DNA, the CDR3 is TGTGCCAGTAGTATCGGGGAACAGGGCCTACGAGGCTACACCTTC. Amino acid sequence: CASSIGEQGLRGYTF. Combining the CDR3 with reference TRBV19 and TRBJ1-2 gives the whole variable domain DGGITQSPKYLFRKEGQNVTLSCEQNLNHDAMYWYRQDPGQGLRLIYYSQIVNDFQKGDIAEGYSVSREKKESFPLTVTSAQKNPTAFYLCASSIGEQGLRGYTFGSGTRLTVV.

The V gene is TRBV24-1, the J gene TRBJ2-3, with a tentative D call TRBD2 (5 bases). The length of the CDR3 is 12 residues. Germline assignment: CDR1 KGHDR and CDR2 SFDVKD. V lost 9 bases to trimming and J lost 10 bases, with 16 bases between them. As DNA, the CDR3 is TGTGCCACCTCACCGGGAAACCTTCCGCAGTATTTT. Amino acid sequence: CATSPGNLPQYF.

The rearrangement uses TRBV7-6 and TRBJ2-5; maybe TRBD1 (5 bases). Germline loops: CDR1 SGHVS, CDR2 FNYEAQ. With 3 bases removed from V and 2 bases from J, the gap between germline ends came to 13 bases. The CDR3 has 15 residues. CDR3 sequence reads: CASSFPNRTQETQYF. The DNA of the CDR3 is TGTGCCAGCAGCTTCCCCAACAGGACGCAAGAGACCCAGTACTTC.